These 18 T cell receptor beta chains were all obtained from the same sample, sequenced in a study of T-cell memory formation after mild COVID-19 (dated by TCRdb to 2020 to 2023). Libraries were built with 5' RACE. The data were produced on an Illumina NovaSeq 6000. TCRdb reworked the public reads: Q25 trimming with fastp, MiXCR clone assembly, productive beta chains retained. Identical CDR3 proteins give one entry, which carries the most common genes and DNA. This sample comprises hundreds of thousands of distinct CDR3 sequences, more than 15% of them detected only once. The ten biggest clones cover around 24% of the sample. The sample consisted of PBMCs or a T cell subset sorted from them (not recorded which). The source is a man younger than 35 who had mild COVID-19 (a few samples of this study predate the infection). The sample titles of this study are shuffled in the database, so cell type and time point are left out; the donor was told from shared clones.

The gene calls are TRBV9 and TRBJ2-2; a possible D gene is TRBD2 (5 bases). CDR1 and CDR2 from the germline V gene are SGDLS and YYNGEE. The CDR3 has 14 residues. Trimming stripped 1 base from V and 4 bases from J, with 8 bases between. The CDR3 bases are TGTGCCAGCAGCGTATTGGGGAGCACCGGGGAGCTGTTTTTT. Translated: CASSVLGSTGELFF.

The sample holds a few counts of this clonotype. V and J are TRBV20-1 and TRBJ2-7, with 9 positions matching TRBD2. CDR3 length: 16 residues. Germline CDR1 is DFQATT and CDR2 is SNEGSKA (reference sequence). The J segment lost 2 bases and the V segment lost 3 bases, leaving 11 bases of the junction unmatched. CDR3 nucleotides: TGCAGTGCTAGGGATCCAGCGGGGGGCTCACCCTACGAGCAGTACTTC. Protein product: CSARDPAGGSPYEQYF.

The chain has TRBV6-2 or TRBV6-3 and TRBJ2-1; D not resolved. V lost 5 bases and J lost 5, with 10 bases in between. Per the germline V gene, CDR1 is MNHEY and CDR2 is SVGEGT. This CDR3 region has 13 residues. Here the CDR3 DNA reads TGTGCCAGCAGTCTCTTGGCCCACAATGAGCAGTTCTTC. Residues: CASSLLAHNEQFF.

The chain combines TRBV4-3 with TRBJ2-5; 14 nucleotides match TRBD2. The CDR3 length is 18 residues. Germline V gives CDR1 LGHNA, CDR2 YSLEER. After removal of 2 bases from V and 5 bases from J, the junction contained 10 bases not matched to a gene. The CDR3 loop is CASSQLPGLAGARETQYF. The CDR3 bases are TGCGCCAGCAGCCAATTACCGGGACTAGCGGGGGCCCGGGAGACCCAGTACTTC.

About this clonotype itself: Germline is not matched at one junction end, which may reflect a read error. The CDR3 DNA reads as TGTGCCAGCAGTTTATGGGGGCTTTTCTCCTTC. Protein product: CASSLWGLFSF. This chain links TRBV28 with TRBJ2-1, with TRBD1 as a possible D gene (5 bases). This CDR3 region has 11 residues. Germline-derived CDR1 and CDR2 are MDHEN and SYDVKM. The full variable domain, its missing parts supplied by reference TRBV28 and TRBJ2-1, is DVKVTQSSRYLVKRTGEKVFLECVQDMDHENMFWYRQDPGLGLRLIYFSYDVKMKEKGDIPEGYSVSREKKERFSLILESASTNQTSMYLCASSLWGLFSFGPGTRLTVL.

This clonotype showed up just a few times. The chain joins TRBV10-2 to TRBJ2-3; D possibly corresponds to TRBD1 (6 bases). This CDR3 has 14 amino acids. CDR1 WSHSY and CDR2 SAAADI come from the germline V gene. V was shortened by 6 bases and J by 6 bases, with 16 bases between the two germline ends. CDR3 nucleotides: TGCGCCAGCAGCGCCCTCACCAGGGGTGATACGCAGTATTTT. Protein product: CASSALTRGDTQYF.

This sequence joins TRBV18 and TRBJ2-5, with D perhaps matching TRBD1 (5 bases). Germline V gene sequence: CDR1 KGHSH, CDR2 LQKENI. The CDR3 runs to 16 residues. The V and J ends lost 0 bases and 5 bases respectively, with 16 bases between them. The CDR3 nucleotides are TGTGCCAGCTCACCACCCCCGGCAGGGCTAAGGGAGACCCAGTACTTC. This sequence encodes CASSPPPAGLRETQYF.

This clonotype was observed a few times. The V call is TRBV20-1, the J call TRBJ1-2, with D hard to call. This CDR3 has 15 residues. Germline V gene data show CDR1 as DFQATT and CDR2 as SNEGSKA (reference sequence). The V gene lost 0 bases and the J gene lost 0 bases, with 11 bases spanning the gap. The DNA of the CDR3 is TGCAGTGCTAGAGACCCCAGTACCACTAACTATGGCTACACCTTC. This sequence encodes CSARDPSTTNYGYTF.

This chain connects TRBV29-1 to TRBJ1-2; D possibly corresponds to TRBD1 (6 bases). V gave up 7 bases and J gave up 9 bases, with 15 bases separating them. The CDR3 has 11 amino acids. Germline V gene lookup returns CDR1 SQVTM and CDR2 ANQGSEA. The CDR3 loop reads CSAGDNGSYTF. CDR3 nucleotide sequence: TGCAGCGCTGGGGACAACGGGAGCTACACCTTC.

This chain joins TRBV4-1 and TRBJ2-7; D call uncertain. The CDR3 is 15 residues long. V was trimmed by 4 bases and J by 0 bases, leaving 13 bases between them. From germline, CDR1 is MGHRA and CDR2 YSYEKL. The chain's CDR3 is CASSPSLLSSYEQYF. The CDR3 nucleotides read TGCGCCAGCAGCCCGAGTCTCCTGAGCTCCTACGAGCAGTACTTC.

This clonotype appeared a few times. The chain links TRBV5-1 to TRBJ1-1; D might be TRBD1 (6 bases). V lost 1 base and J lost 3, with 10 bases in between. The CDR3 runs 14 residues. Germline V gene data show CDR1 as SGHRS and CDR2 as YFSETQ. For the CDR3, the DNA is TGCGCCAGCAGCTTGACAGGGCTCGACACTGAAGCTTTCTTT. This gives the protein CASSLTGLDTEAFF. Together with reference TRBV5-1 and TRBJ1-1, the CDR3 gives the full variable domain: KAGVTQTPRYLIKTRGQQVTLSCSPISGHRSVSWYQQTPGQGLQFLFEYFSETQRNKGNFPGRFSGRQFSNSRSEMNVSTLELGDSALYLCASSLTGLDTEAFFGQGTRLTVV.

This clonotype was seen only a few times. The V call is TRBV28, the J call TRBJ2-7; perhaps TRBD1 as D (5 bases). Germline V CDR1 and CDR2: MDHEN, SYDVKM. This CDR3 is built from 11 residues. V was trimmed by 8 bases and J by 12 bases, leaving 17 bases between them. CDR3 DNA sequence: TGTGCCAGCCGGTTCAAGGGGATGGCGTACGTC. Amino acid sequence: CASRFKGMAYV.

This clonotype occurred a few times. The chain couples TRBV4-2 to TRBJ2-2, with D possibly being TRBD2 (6 bases). Germline V lookup: CDR1 LGHNA, CDR2 YNFKEQ. This CDR3 region has 17 residues. With 5 bases removed from V and 1 base from J, the gap between germline ends came to 17 bases. CDR3 sequence: CASSSQSAGLNTGELFF. CDR3 coding DNA: TGTGCCAGCAGCTCCCAGAGCGCGGGGCTGAACACCGGGGAGCTGTTTTTT.

This clonotype was seen more than once but under ten times. This sequence joins TRBV7-2 and TRBJ2-5; 8 nucleotides agree with TRBD1. Germline trimming cut 5 bases from V and 4 bases from J; bases unmatched to any gene: 9. This CDR3 comprises 15 residues. CDR1 and CDR2 from the germline V gene are SGHTA and FQGNSA. The CDR3 nucleotides are TGTGCCAGCAGCCGAGTCTGGACAGGGAGAGAGACCCAGTACTTC. It encodes CASSRVWTGRETQYF.

This clonotype appeared a few times. V and J are TRBV29-1 and TRBJ1-2; no reliable D call. This CDR3 is built from 11 residues. The V gene lost 7 bases and the J gene lost 5 bases, with 11 bases spanning the gap. Germline values: CDR1 SQVTM, CDR2 ANQGSEA. This chain's CDR3 is CSALDGYGYTF. CDR3 in DNA: TGCAGCGCCCTGGACGGTTATGGCTACACCTTC. Full variable domain (remainder filled in from reference TRBV29-1 and TRBJ1-2): SAVISQKPSRDICQRGTSLTIQCQVDSQVTMMFWYRQQPGQSLTLIATANQGSEATYESGFVIDKFPISRPNLTFSTLTVSNMSPEDSSIYLCSALDGYGYTFGSGTRLTVV.

Here the CDR3 reads CASSLLSRGTEAFF. CDR3 nucleotides: TGCGCCAGCAGCTTACTGAGCAGGGGCACTGAAGCTTTCTTT. The chain combines TRBV5-1 with TRBJ1-1, with D tentatively TRBD1 (6 bases). With 2 bases removed from V and 4 bases from J, the gap between germline ends came to 12 bases. Germline-derived CDR1 and CDR2 are SGHRS and YFSETQ. The CDR3 is 14 residues long.

This clonotype has only a few counts. The V gene is TRBV6-5, the J gene TRBJ2-7; the D gene is possibly TRBD2 (5 bases). Per germline, CDR1 MNHEY and CDR2 SVGAGI. This CDR3 is built from 14 residues. The ends were cut back, 1 base at V and 0 bases at J, with 7 bases in the middle. CDR3 sequence reads: CASSYWRSSYEQYF. The DNA for the CDR3 is TGTGCCAGCAGTTACTGGAGGAGCTCCTACGAGCAGTACTTC.

This clonotype was observed a handful of times. The chain carries TRBV6-6 and TRBJ1-2, with TRBD1 as a possible D gene (6 bases). Trimming removed 5 bases at V and 2 bases at J, with 12 bases between. Germline V CDR1 and CDR2: MNHNY, SVGAGI (reference sequence). This CDR3 is built from 14 residues. The CDR3: CASSDVGANYGYTF. The CDR3 coding sequence is TGTGCCAGCAGTGACGTGGGGGCCAACTATGGCTACACCTTC.